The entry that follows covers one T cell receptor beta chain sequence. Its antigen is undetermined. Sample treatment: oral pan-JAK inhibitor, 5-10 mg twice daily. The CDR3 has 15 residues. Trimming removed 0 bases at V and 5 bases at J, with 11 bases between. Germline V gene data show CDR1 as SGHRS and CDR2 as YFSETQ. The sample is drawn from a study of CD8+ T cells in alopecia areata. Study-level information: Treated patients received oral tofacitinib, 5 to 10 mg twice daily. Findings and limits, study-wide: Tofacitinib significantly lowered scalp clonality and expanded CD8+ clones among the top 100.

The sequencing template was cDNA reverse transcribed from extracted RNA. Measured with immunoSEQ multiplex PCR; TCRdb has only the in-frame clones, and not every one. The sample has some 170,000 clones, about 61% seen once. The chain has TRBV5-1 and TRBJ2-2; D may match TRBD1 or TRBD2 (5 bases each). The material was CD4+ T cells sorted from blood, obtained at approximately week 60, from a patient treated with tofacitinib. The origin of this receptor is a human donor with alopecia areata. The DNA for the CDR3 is TGCGCCAGCAGCTTGGCCGGGGACCGAACCGGGGAGCTGTTTTTT. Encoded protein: CASSLAGDRTGELFF. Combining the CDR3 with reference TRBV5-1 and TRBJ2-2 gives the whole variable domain KAGVTQTPRYLIKTRGQQVTLSCSPISGHRSVSWYQQTPGQGLQFLFEYFSETQRNKGNFPGRFSGRQFSNSRSEMNVSTLELGDSALYLCASSLAGDRTGELFFGEGSRLTVL.